This TCR beta chain was sequenced in a study of cytomegalovirus exposure and HLA in healthy donors. Germline V gene data show CDR1 as SNHLY and CDR2 as FYNNEI. Trimming stripped 1 base from V and 7 bases from J, with 13 bases between. This CDR3 contains 14 residues. Study-level results: Certain indistinguishable V segments, among them TRBV6-2 and TRBV6-3, were excluded. A missense DCLRE1C variant was associated with V- and J-gene trimming of TCR beta chains in a later analysis, and an independent cohort replicated the association.

Each donor was healthy, and each was a bone marrow donor. PCR primers comprised 60 Vbeta and 13 Jbeta primers. In the source study's methods: Around 76 million unique TCR beta chains, roughly 11 million shared, were counted in a later analysis. Assay: immunoSEQ multiplex PCR; the TCRdb copy retains only in-frame clones and omits some. V, J and clone size reflect that table, while D and trimming were determined from the DNA. The table lists some 170,000 clones, roughly 89% of them singletons. Of note for this clone: Antigen: not known.

This receptor was identified in a woman aged 30 to 39 in good health and CMV-seronegative. The rearrangement joins TRBV2 to TRBJ1-2, with unresolved D. The sample comprised PBMCs. CDR3 amino acids: CASSEDRGGSGYTF. The CDR3 nucleotides read TGTGCCAGCAGTGAAGACCGGGGAGGGTCTGGCTACACCTTC.